The following is a T cell receptor beta chain sequence with its context. Using immunoSEQ multiplex PCR, the repertoire was profiled, and TCRdb retains in-frame clones only, with some absent. The table lists over 85,000 clones, about 95% of them singletons. This sample is part of a study of T cells in pancreatic ductal adenocarcinoma. No neoadjuvant therapy was given to the selected pancreatic ductal adenocarcinoma patients before their surgery. Germline CDR1 and CDR2: SGHRS and YFSETQ. Trimming cost V 0 bases and J 2 bases, with 4 bases left between them. CDR3 length: 13 residues. This TCR came from a human donor with pancreatic ductal adenocarcinoma. Source material: PBMCs. This sequence joins TRBV5-1 and TRBJ2-3; D gene unclear. CDR3: CASSLDYTDTQYF. In DNA, the CDR3 is TGCGCCAGCAGCTTGGACTACACAGATACGCAGTATTTT. Full variable domain (missing parts from reference TRBV5-1 and TRBJ2-3): KAGVTQTPRYLIKTRGQQVTLSCSPISGHRSVSWYQQTPGQGLQFLFEYFSETQRNKGNFPGRFSGRQFSNSRSEMNVSTLELGDSALYLCASSLDYTDTQYFGPGTRLTVL.